The 7 T cell receptor beta chains below all came from one sample that was sequenced in a study of blood T cell repertoires in COVID-19. Measured with immunoSEQ multiplex PCR; TCRdb has only the in-frame clones, and not every one. The profile shows approximately 350,000 clones, around 83% of them singletons. Sequencing input: peripheral blood. These receptors were obtained from a man younger than 45 with active or convalescent COVID-19.

This clone was seen a few times. V usage is TRBV28 and J usage is TRBJ1-4; tentative D call: TRBD1 (5 bases). V lost 3 bases, J lost 1 base, and 6 bases lay in between. Germline V gene lookup returns CDR1 MDHEN and CDR2 SYDVKM. This CDR3 has 14 residues. CDR3 amino acids: CASSLGGTNEKLFF. The CDR3 region has the DNA TGTGCCAGCAGTTTGGGGGGAACTAATGAAAAACTGTTTTTT.

The chain carries TRBV5-5 and TRBJ2-4; unclear D gene. Per germline, CDR1 SGHKS and CDR2 YYEKEE (reference sequence). V lost 2 bases and J 7 bases, leaving 13 bases between the germline ends. This CDR3 spans 14 amino acids. CDR3 bases: TGTGCCAGCAGCTTAGATGGAGCTGTTAACATTCAGTACTTC. It codes for CASSLDGAVNIQYF.

The chain combines TRBV2 with TRBJ1-2, with D maybe TRBD1 (6 bases). Looked up from germline, CDR1 is SNHLY and CDR2 is FYNNEI. This CDR3 is 11 amino acids long. V was cut by 10 bases and J by 8 bases, with 14 bases left in between. The CDR3 sequence: CANLTGTGYTF. The CDR3, as DNA: TGTGCCAATTTAACAGGGACCGGCTACACCTTC.

This chain uses TRBV28 with TRBJ1-6, with TRBD1 matching 9 bases. V lost 5 bases to trimming and J lost 6 bases; unmatched junction nucleotides: 8. The V gene's germline CDR1 is MDHEN and CDR2 SYDVKM. The CDR3 runs to 16 residues. DNA for the CDR3: TGTGCCAGCAGTGATGGACAGGGGCCGACTAATTCACCCCTCCACTTT. Its translation is CASSDGQGPTNSPLHF.

The chain combines TRBV5-4 with TRBJ2-1, with 8 bases fitting TRBD1. V dropped 6 bases and J dropped 2; count of bases not matched to a gene: 10. This CDR3 is built from 16 residues. Germline V gene data show CDR1 as SGHNT and CDR2 as YYREEE (reference sequence). The CDR3 protein is CASTGGRGRPYNEQFF. In nucleotides, the CDR3 is TGTGCCAGCACCGGCGGCAGGGGGCGACCCTACAATGAGCAGTTCTTC. The full variable domain, completed using reference TRBV5-4 and TRBJ2-1, is ETGVTQSPTHLIKTRGQQVTLRCSSQSGHNTVSWYQQALGQGPQFIFQYYREEENGRGNFPPRFSGLQFPNYSSELNVNALELDDSALYLCASTGGRGRPYNEQFFGPGTRLTVL.

The chain couples TRBV29-1 to TRBJ2-3; D gene unclear. Germline lookup yields CDR1 SQVTM and CDR2 ANQGSEA. This CDR3 is built from 15 residues. V was trimmed by 4 bases and J by 0 bases, leaving 14 bases between them. This CDR3 reads CSVVRSGASTDTQYF. Here the CDR3 DNA reads TGCAGCGTTGTCCGGTCAGGCGCTAGCACAGATACGCAGTATTTT.

The chain uses TRBV4-3 and TRBJ2-2, with D possibly being TRBD1 (7 bases). The germline V gene encodes CDR1 LGHNA and CDR2 YSLEER. The CDR3 has 14 residues. V was trimmed by 2 bases and J by 5 bases, leaving 9 bases between them. The CDR3 DNA follows: TGCGCCAGCAGCCAACCAGGGGGGACCGGGGAGCTGTTTTTT. Protein: CASSQPGGTGELFF.